The present entry profiles one T cell receptor beta chain with its context. This clonotype was counted many times. It lacks a known antigen. Nothing much larger sits one base from this clone, and base qualities are not available. This sample is drawn from a study of T-cell reconstitution after alpha-beta-depleted transplantation in children (dated by TCRdb to the mid-2010s). At the level of the whole study: T-cell immune reconstitution after TCRalphabeta/CD19-depleted allogeneic hematopoietic cell transplantation in children was quantitatively tracked in the study by means of TCR repertoire profiling.

Clipping removes 2 bases from V and 7 bases from J, with 11 as the unmatched junction base count. Inclusive of the bounding cysteine and phenylalanine, the CDR3 is 16 residues long. Of the read, only the CDR3 DNA is kept; its 48 bases are in frame from base 1. The germline V gene (reference sequence) sets CDR1 to LGHDT and CDR2 to YNNKEL. Receptor amplification or capture employed PCR. Sequencer: Illumina HiSeq 2500. Molecular barcoding was employed in the preparation of TCR libraries, with unique molecular identifiers being used to normalize TCRbeta repertoire quantification. TCRdb reworked the public reads: Q25 trimming with fastp, MiXCR clone assembly, productive beta chains retained. One record per CDR3 amino acid sequence lists the most common genes and DNA. This sample holds about 72,000 distinct CDR3 sequences; around 6.6% were observed only once. 2% to 3% of the sample is held by the ten biggest clonotypes.

The specimen comprised PBMCs from the stem cell graft donor, sampled from the stem cell graft. The source of this sequence is a human donor who donated a stem cell graft to a child with acute lymphoblastic leukemia. The sequence joins TRBV3-1 to TRBJ2-7, and TRBD1 aligns with 10 junction nucleotides. The DNA sequence is as follows: TGTGCCAGCAGCCAATCCTCCGGGACAGGGGTAGGTGAGCAGTACTTC. The translation is CASSQSSGTGVGEQYF.